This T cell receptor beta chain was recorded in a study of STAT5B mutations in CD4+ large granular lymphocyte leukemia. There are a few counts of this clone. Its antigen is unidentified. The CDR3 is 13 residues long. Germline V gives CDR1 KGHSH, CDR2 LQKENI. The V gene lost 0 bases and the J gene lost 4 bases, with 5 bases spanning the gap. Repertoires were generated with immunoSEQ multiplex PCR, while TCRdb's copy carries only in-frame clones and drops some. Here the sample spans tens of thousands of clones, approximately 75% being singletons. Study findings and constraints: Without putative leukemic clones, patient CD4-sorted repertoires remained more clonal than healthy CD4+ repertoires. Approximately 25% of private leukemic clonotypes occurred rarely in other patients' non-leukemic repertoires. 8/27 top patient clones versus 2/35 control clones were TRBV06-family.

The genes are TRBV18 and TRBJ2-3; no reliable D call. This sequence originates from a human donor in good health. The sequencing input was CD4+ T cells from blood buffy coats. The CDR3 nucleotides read TGTGCCAGCTCACCACCGTCCTCAGATACGCAGTATTTT. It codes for CASSPPSSDTQYF.